This is a list of T cell receptor beta chains from one sample in a study of OX40 agonist ivuxolimab in advanced cancers. Here immunoSEQ multiplex PCR was the method, and the copy in TCRdb shows in-frame clones only, minus some. This sample has tens of thousands of clones; 82% occur once, and the top ten carry roughly 5.8%. This specimen was CD4+ or CD8+ T cells sorted from blood, taken in a trial of the OX40 agonist ivuxolimab. The source is an adult with an advanced solid tumor such as melanoma, head and neck, liver or kidney cancer. CDR3s include the opening cysteine and the closing phenylalanine or tryptophan. D genes are given only for firm matches. Not all rows give a size; the values are once, few, many and, for expanded clones, a class.

length	D	size	J	V	CDR3	DNA
16	-	-	TRBJ1-1	TRBV18	CASSPRLDTMGTEAFF	TGTGCCAGCTCACCACGATTGGACACTATGGGCACTGAAGCTTTCTTT
16	TRBD2	-	TRBJ2-3	TRBV28	CASSLSGGAFADTQYF	TGTGCCAGCAGTCTCTCCGGGGGGGCCTTCGCAGATACGCAGTATTTT
12	-	-	TRBJ2-1	TRBV4-1	CASSGDHNEQFF	TGCGCCAGCAGTGGAGATCACAATGAGCAGTTCTTC
15	TRBD1	many	TRBJ2-1	TRBV5-1	CASSLGQGEWNEQFF	TGCGCCAGCAGCTTGGGACAGGGCGAGTGGAATGAGCAGTTCTTC
14	-	few	TRBJ1-4	TRBV19	CASSRLRDNEKLFF	TGTGCCAGTAGTAGGTTGCGGGATAATGAAAAACTGTTTTTT
13	TRBD1	-	TRBJ2-7	TRBV19	CASSRQGAYEQYF	TGTGCCAGTAGTCGACAGGGAGCCTACGAGCAGTACTTC
15	TRBD2	-	TRBJ2-1	TRBV11-3	CASSLGAGGHNEQFF	TGTGCCAGCAGCTTAGGAGCGGGGGGGCACAATGAGCAGTTCTTC
12	-	-	TRBJ2-3	TRBV6-6	CASTESMDTQYF	TGTGCCAGCACAGAGAGTATGGATACGCAGTATTTT
13	-	-	TRBJ2-5	TRBV30	CAWSELFKGTQYF	TGTGCCTGGAGTGAGTTATTCAAGGGGACCCAGTACTTC
13	-	-	TRBJ2-1	TRBV30	CAWSPSSHNEQFF	TGTGCCTGGAGTCCCTCCAGTCACAATGAGCAGTTCTTC
16	TRBD2	-	TRBJ2-4	TRBV9	CASSAAGVIAKNIQYF	TGTGCCAGCAGTGCAGCGGGGGTTATAGCCAAAAACATTCAGTACTTC
15	-	-	TRBJ2-1	TRBV7-6	CASSSESGIYNEQFF	TGTGCCAGCAGCTCTGAAAGCGGAATTTACAATGAGCAGTTCTTC
13	-	many	TRBJ1-6	TRBV23-1	CASSQGANSPLHF	TGCGCCAGCAGTCAGGGGGCTAATTCACCCCTCCACTTT
15	-	-	TRBJ1-3	TRBV28	CASRPSGTSGNTIYF	TGTGCCAGCAGGCCATCCGGGACATCGGGAAACACCATATATTTT
13	-	-	TRBJ1-1	TRBV6-1	CASTEDTGNEAFF	TGTGCCAGCACTGAGGACACGGGTAATGAAGCTTTCTTT
15	-	-	TRBJ1-2	TRBV19	CASSSPAPLGLGYTF	TGTGCCAGTAGTTCGCCCGCCCCTCTGGGGCTTGGCTACACCTTC
15	-	-	TRBJ1-2	TRBV5-1	CASSLGGQGLYGYTF	TGCGCCAGCAGCTTGGGCGGTCAGGGCCTCTATGGCTACACCTTC
17	TRBD1	-	TRBJ2-2	TRBV28	CASSPPPGTDVTGELFF	TGTGCCAGCAGCCCCCCTCCCGGGACAGATGTAACCGGGGAGCTGTTTTTT
13	TRBD1	-	TRBJ1-2	TRBV29-1	CSVYRTGGYGYTF	TGCAGCGTCTACAGGACAGGGGGGTATGGCTACACCTTC
15	-	-	TRBJ2-3	TRBV5-4	CASSFRGGNTDTQYF	TGTGCCAGCAGCTTCCGAGGGGGGAACACAGATACGCAGTATTTT
16	-	few	TRBJ1-6	TRBV4-1	CASSQHDTRNNSPLHF	TGCGCCAGCAGCCAGCACGACACCCGGAATAATTCACCCCTCCACTTT
15	TRBD1	once	TRBJ1-3	TRBV23-1	CASSPGGSSGNTIYF	TGCGCCAGCAGTCCAGGGGGCAGCTCTGGAAACACCATATATTTT
14	TRBD2	once	TRBJ2-1	TRBV30	CACTTLADYNEQFF	TGTGCCTGCACCACCCTAGCGGACTACAATGAGCAGTTCTTC
14	-	-	TRBJ1-1	TRBV25-1	CASSPLRVGTEAFF	TGTGCCAGCAGTCCCCTACGGGTCGGCACTGAAGCTTTCTTT